This T cell receptor beta chain came from a study of cytomegalovirus exposure and HLA in healthy donors. Across the study: From donors who were HLA-typed, an early data release held approximately 91 million unique TCRs.

PCR employed 60 Vbeta and 13 Jbeta primers. Here immunoSEQ multiplex PCR was the method, and the copy in TCRdb shows in-frame clones only, minus some. This sample has roughly 110,000 clones; roughly 80% occur once, and the top ten carry about 2.3%. The length of the CDR3 is 14 residues. The V gene's germline CDR1 is LNHNV and CDR2 YYDKDF (reference sequence). Trimming shortened V by 0 bases and J by 6 bases, and 10 bases separated the two germline ends. Findings and caveats of the study: Reports described diagnosis of cytomegalovirus status by the classifier as highly specific and sensitive. A later analysis found common viral pathogens apparently linked to several of the most significant clusters. In an earlier analysis, most TCR beta V segments were productive about 87% or about 30% of the time.

Comments on this clone: Its antigen is unknown.

Sequencing was carried out using PBMCs. This chain uses TRBV15 with TRBJ2-3; a weak D match, TRBD2 (6 bases). The clonotype comes from a man in his forties or fifties in good health and CMV-seronegative. Written as DNA, the CDR3 is TGTGCCACCAGCAGAGATGTAGCGGCGGATACGCAGTATTTT. Protein product: CATSRDVAADTQYF.